This TCR beta chain was captured by sequencing in a study of shared clonotypes between healthy human individuals. Data came from immunoSEQ multiplex PCR; TCRdb stores just in-frame clones and leaves some out. In the table there are some 1.5 million clones, about 96% of which are singletons. CDR1 SGDLS and CDR2 YYNGEE come from the germline V gene. The V gene lost 4 bases and the J gene lost 1 base, with 14 bases spanning the gap. The CDR3 sequence is 15 residues long. Input material: naive CD4+ T cells sorted from blood. Subset given: CD45RA+ positively selected. V gene TRBV9 combines with J gene TRBJ1-1; D perhaps matches TRBD1 (5 bases). This TCR was recovered from a man under 40 in good health. The CDR3 coding sequence is TGTGCCAGCAGCTCACCGGGCAGGGCGAACACTGAAGCTTTCTTT. It codes for CASSSPGRANTEAFF.